The TCR beta chain under discussion was sequenced for a study of T cell responses to AZD1222 COVID-19 vaccine. TCRdb's table, derived via immunoSEQ multiplex PCR, lists solely in-frame clones and lacks some. The data show about 130,000 clones, with approximately 85% seen just once and approximately 4.4% held by the top ten. Trimming pared 0 bases from V and 0 bases from J, leaving 16 bases between. CDR1 and CDR2 from the germline V gene are SGHRS and YFSETQ. This CDR3 comprises 18 residues. On this clone itself: What it binds is not known.

The study's findings and limits: The span of vaccine-associated CD4 TCRs extended across spike, with dominance at 160-218 and 743-854. It was only after the peak T cell response that any repertoires were sampled.

This TCR came from an adult who received the AZD1222 COVID-19 vaccine. Specimen: peripheral blood, collected 28 days after the second AZD1222 dose. The V gene is TRBV5-1, the J gene TRBJ1-5, with D unresolved. The DNA of the CDR3 is TGCGCCAGCAGCTTGGAACCAGATTTTATCTATAGCAATCAGCCCCAGCATTTT. Its translation is CASSLEPDFIYSNQPQHF.